The T cell receptor (beta chain) described here comes from a study of T cell responses to AZD1222 COVID-19 vaccine. Produced via immunoSEQ multiplex PCR; TCRdb's table is partial and in-frame only. The profile shows tens of thousands of clones, about 88% of them singletons. Whole-study results and caveats: White British donors predominated, females outnumbered males, and clonal diversity was possibly underestimated.

The CDR3 sequence is 14 residues long. V was cut by 1 base and J by 8 bases, with 14 bases left in between. Germline CDR1 MGHRA, CDR2 YSYEKL. As for this clone: The antigen remains unidentified.

The TCR was taken from an adult who received the AZD1222 COVID-19 vaccine. The gene calls are TRBV4-1 and TRBJ1-2; D is undetermined. Here the sequenced sample was peripheral blood, taken 28 days after the second AZD1222 dose. The CDR3 is CASSQVESPRGYTF. CDR3 DNA: TGCGCCAGCAGCCAAGTTGAGTCACCGAGGGGCTACACCTTC.